These T cell receptor beta chains were read from a single sample in a study of T cells expressing NK-cell markers. Reanalyzing the 5' RACE reads, TCRdb keeps one entry per CDR3 protein, without DNA. The sample holds over 250,000 distinct CDR3 sequences. Sequenced sample: blood T cells: a sorted CD56 or NKG2C T cell subset, CD4+ or CD8+ T cells, or bulk PBMC T cells (not recorded which). All receptors come from a woman between 18 and 75 years old in good health. CDR3s include the opening cysteine and the closing phenylalanine or tryptophan. The order of the fields is V gene, CDR3 length, J gene, CDR3 protein.

v_call: TRBV5-6
cdr3_length: 16
j_call: TRBJ2-5
cdr3_aa: CASSLALGAGQETQYF

v_call: TRBV27
cdr3_length: 14
j_call: TRBJ2-1
cdr3_aa: CASSDPGRYNEQFF

v_call: TRBV6-1
cdr3_length: 15
j_call: TRBJ1-2
cdr3_aa: CASRPDRGNNYGYTF

v_call: TRBV7-2
cdr3_length: 13
j_call: TRBJ2-1
cdr3_aa: CASKTISYNEQFF

v_call: TRBV9
cdr3_length: 13
j_call: TRBJ2-3
cdr3_aa: CASSLGPSDTQYF

v_call: TRBV20-1
cdr3_length: 14
j_call: TRBJ2-1
cdr3_aa: CSARDYGSRNEQFF

v_call: TRBV7-9
cdr3_length: 16
j_call: TRBJ1-1
cdr3_aa: CASSFGSRGGFHEAFF

v_call: TRBV18
cdr3_length: 13
j_call: TRBJ2-2
cdr3_aa: CASSPANTGELFF

v_call: TRBV6-2/TRBV6-3
cdr3_length: 15
j_call: TRBJ2-5
cdr3_aa: CASSYLGRGKETQYF

v_call: TRBV20-1
cdr3_length: 13
j_call: TRBJ1-2
cdr3_aa: CSARAGQRAGYTF

v_call: TRBV7-2
cdr3_length: 15
j_call: TRBJ2-7
cdr3_aa: CASSSGLAGTYEQYF

v_call: TRBV19
cdr3_length: 13
j_call: TRBJ2-3
cdr3_aa: CASSIEGTDTQYF

v_call: TRBV4-2
cdr3_length: 13
j_call: TRBJ2-1
cdr3_aa: CASSLGYREVQFF

v_call: TRBV12-3/TRBV12-4
cdr3_length: 14
j_call: TRBJ2-5
cdr3_aa: CASSLRDIQETQYF

v_call: TRBV29-1
cdr3_length: 15
j_call: TRBJ2-1
cdr3_aa: CSVEDPQRGYNEQFF

v_call: TRBV9
cdr3_length: 15
j_call: TRBJ1-5
cdr3_aa: CASSVDVRVDQPQHF

v_call: TRBV28
cdr3_length: 17
j_call: TRBJ2-7
cdr3_aa: CASSSPSTSGRSYEQYF

v_call: TRBV20-1
cdr3_length: 14
j_call: TRBJ1-5
cdr3_aa: CSAQGQYSNQPQHF

v_call: TRBV5-1
cdr3_length: 16
j_call: TRBJ2-3
cdr3_aa: CASSLDGGSLGDTQYF

v_call: TRBV4-2
cdr3_length: 15
j_call: TRBJ2-2
cdr3_aa: CASSQEVETTGELFF

v_call: TRBV29-1
cdr3_length: 16
j_call: TRBJ2-1
cdr3_aa: CSVTSLAGGSYNEQFF

v_call: TRBV20-1
cdr3_length: 15
j_call: TRBJ2-1
cdr3_aa: CSAGPVAMNYNEQFF

v_call: TRBV5-1
cdr3_length: 13
j_call: TRBJ1-6
cdr3_aa: CASTGQGNSPLHF

v_call: TRBV12-3/TRBV12-4
cdr3_length: 13
j_call: TRBJ1-3
cdr3_aa: CASSPGSPNTIYF

v_call: TRBV7-2
cdr3_length: 15
j_call: TRBJ1-2
cdr3_aa: CASSYRTPDNYGYTF

v_call: TRBV9
cdr3_length: 13
j_call: TRBJ2-3
cdr3_aa: CASSERTTDTQYF

v_call: TRBV3-1
cdr3_length: 17
j_call: TRBJ2-3
cdr3_aa: CASSQEAGGSLRDTQYF

v_call: TRBV20-1
cdr3_length: 13
j_call: TRBJ2-5
cdr3_aa: CSATSGSQETQYF

v_call: TRBV20-1
cdr3_length: 16
j_call: TRBJ2-1
cdr3_aa: CSAAGGGSGRTHEQFF

v_call: TRBV6-6
cdr3_length: 12
j_call: TRBJ1-3
cdr3_aa: CASSYKGDTIYF

v_call: TRBV5-1
cdr3_length: 15
j_call: TRBJ2-5
cdr3_aa: CASSLAGTLQETQYF

v_call: TRBV20-1
cdr3_length: 14
j_call: TRBJ2-2
cdr3_aa: CSARKGANTGELFF

v_call: TRBV11-1
cdr3_length: 15
j_call: TRBJ2-1
cdr3_aa: CASSPGQGARREQFF

v_call: TRBV6-2/TRBV6-3
cdr3_length: 13
j_call: TRBJ1-2
cdr3_aa: CASERDGNYGYTF

v_call: TRBV20-1
cdr3_length: 15
j_call: TRBJ2-5
cdr3_aa: CSARDGASAQETQYF

v_call: TRBV10-3
cdr3_length: 15
j_call: TRBJ1-2
cdr3_aa: CAISERDTIGYGYTF

v_call: TRBV6-2/TRBV6-3
cdr3_length: 14
j_call: TRBJ2-7
cdr3_aa: CASSYLTSGYEQYF

v_call: TRBV7-8
cdr3_length: 15
j_call: TRBJ2-3
cdr3_aa: CASSLDRLAVDTQYF

v_call: TRBV19
cdr3_length: 14
j_call: TRBJ2-2
cdr3_aa: CASSLGPNTGELFF

v_call: TRBV5-4
cdr3_length: 15
j_call: TRBJ2-3
cdr3_aa: CASSPTADKADTQYF

v_call: TRBV6-2/TRBV6-3
cdr3_length: 16
j_call: TRBJ2-1
cdr3_aa: CASTNPQESSYNEQFF

v_call: TRBV12-3/TRBV12-4
cdr3_length: 15
j_call: TRBJ2-1
cdr3_aa: CASSQAAPQGNEQFF

v_call: TRBV20-1
cdr3_length: 15
j_call: TRBJ2-2
cdr3_aa: CSAPEAGGYTGELFF

v_call: TRBV10-3
cdr3_length: 13
j_call: TRBJ2-7
cdr3_aa: CALRRGVSYEQYF

v_call: TRBV7-2
cdr3_length: 17
j_call: TRBJ2-2
cdr3_aa: CASSLGGMAGFTGELFF

v_call: TRBV12-3/TRBV12-4
cdr3_length: 15
j_call: TRBJ2-3
cdr3_aa: CASSPQKTSTDTQYF

v_call: TRBV5-4
cdr3_length: 14
j_call: TRBJ2-3
cdr3_aa: CASSLGRKEDTQYF

v_call: TRBV7-9
cdr3_length: 17
j_call: TRBJ2-7
cdr3_aa: CASSTRLAGLNPYEQYF

v_call: TRBV19
cdr3_length: 13
j_call: TRBJ2-1
cdr3_aa: CASSTGQGDEQFF

v_call: TRBV20-1
cdr3_length: 12
j_call: TRBJ2-7
cdr3_aa: CSASWGRDEQYF

v_call: TRBV15
cdr3_length: 16
j_call: TRBJ2-2
cdr3_aa: CATSRGDRGYTGELFF

v_call: TRBV6-5
cdr3_length: 17
j_call: TRBJ2-5
cdr3_aa: CASSYSDRTSGKETQYF

v_call: TRBV7-3
cdr3_length: 15
j_call: TRBJ2-1
cdr3_aa: CASSGRDKSYNEQFF

v_call: TRBV4-3
cdr3_length: 16
j_call: TRBJ2-3
cdr3_aa: CASSQVSGGGGDTQYF

v_call: TRBV29-1
cdr3_length: 14
j_call: TRBJ1-4
cdr3_aa: CSVEDPRAGEKLFF

v_call: TRBV27
cdr3_length: 14
j_call: TRBJ1-5
cdr3_aa: CASNTVYSNQPQHF

v_call: TRBV5-1
cdr3_length: 14
j_call: TRBJ2-5
cdr3_aa: CASSLPTYQETQYF

v_call: TRBV28
cdr3_length: 17
j_call: TRBJ2-1
cdr3_aa: CASSTIPLRFSNNEQFF

v_call: TRBV15
cdr3_length: 15
j_call: TRBJ2-6
cdr3_aa: CATSSRSVGANVLTF

v_call: TRBV5-1
cdr3_length: 14
j_call: TRBJ1-1
cdr3_aa: CASSSANRGTEAFF